Listed here are 31 T cell receptor beta chains from one sample, sequenced in a study of cytomegalovirus exposure and HLA in healthy donors. Primers included in the PCR were 60 Vbeta and 13 Jbeta primers. Clones were sequenced by immunoSEQ multiplex PCR, and TCRdb holds only the in-frame ones, with some missing. The table for this sample gives 53,000 or so clones. The sequenced sample consisted of PBMCs. These receptor sequences come from a male donor in good health and CMV-seropositive.

The V and J genes are TRBV7-2 and TRBJ1-4; D may be TRBD1 (6 bases). Trimming pared 5 bases from V and 7 bases from J, leaving 11 bases between. This CDR3 region has 13 residues. Germline assignment: CDR1 SGHTA and CDR2 FQGNSA. The CDR3: CASSHYRAEKLFF. The CDR3 nucleotides read TGTGCCAGCAGCCATTACAGGGCTGAAAAACTGTTTTTT.

The rearrangement uses TRBV5-6 and TRBJ2-3, with TRBD2 matching 7 bases. CDR3 size: 15 residues. V trimming: 2 bases; J trimming: 0 bases; junction bases outside the gene matches: 3. Germline V gives CDR1 SGHDT, CDR2 YYEEEE. The CDR3 sequence: CASSLFGGSTDTQYF. The CDR3 DNA follows: TGTGCCAGCAGCTTATTCGGGGGGAGCACAGATACGCAGTATTTT.

The chain couples TRBV7-9 to TRBJ2-5; D is perhaps TRBD2 (6 bases). The J call is doubtful: the DNA matches TRBJ2-7 better. Per germline, CDR1 SEHNR and CDR2 FQNEAQ (reference sequence). The CDR3 is 12 amino acids. In nucleotides, the CDR3 is TGTGCCACCAACCAGGAGGGCAACGAGCAGTACTTC. Translating gives CATNQEGNEQYF.

With regard to this clone: Here the CDR3 omits its conserved ending phenylalanine or tryptophan, so a read error is the likely source. V is TRBV4-3 and J is TRBJ1-1; no reliable D call. The V end lost 2 bases, the J end lost 1 base, and 14 bases lay between the germline ends. Germline V CDR1 and CDR2: LGHNA, YSLEER. The length of the CDR3 is 16 residues. The CDR3 loop reads CASSQLGEITNTEAFS. The CDR3 DNA sequence: TGCGCCAGCAGCCAATTGGGAGAAATCACGAACACTGAAGCTTTCTCT.

The chain links TRBV4-2 to TRBJ1-1; D might be TRBD1 (5 bases). CDR3 length: 16 amino acids. Germline V CDR1 and CDR2: LGHNA, YNFKEQ. V lost 0 bases and J lost 6, with 17 bases in between. The CDR3 bases are TGTGCCAGCAGCCAAGAATGGGGGGAGGGTTTCTCTGAAGCTTTCTTT. Encoded protein: CASSQEWGEGFSEAFF.

This chain links TRBV9 with TRBJ2-7; tentative D call: TRBD2 (6 bases). Germline V gene sequence: CDR1 SGDLS, CDR2 YYNGEE. The CDR3 is 16 amino acids. V lost 3 bases to trimming and J lost 0 bases, with 16 bases between them. The chain's CDR3 is CASSATSLGNSYEQYF. The CDR3 coding sequence is TGTGCCAGCAGCGCTACTAGCCTGGGCAACTCCTACGAGCAGTACTTC.

This chain uses TRBV5-6 with TRBJ1-1; D is perhaps TRBD1 (5 bases). The germline V and J ends were trimmed by 3 bases and 6 bases, with 12 bases remaining between them. This CDR3 spans 13 amino acids. Germline CDR1 is SGHDT and CDR2 is YYEEEE. The CDR3 loop reads CASSSQGSPEAFF. The CDR3 DNA is TGTGCCAGCAGCTCTCAGGGTTCTCCTGAAGCTTTCTTT. The full variable domain, completed using reference TRBV5-6 and TRBJ1-1, is DAGVTQSPTHLIKTRGQQVTLRCSPKSGHDTVSWYQQALGQGPQFIFQYYEEEERQRGNFPDRFSGHQFPNYSSELNVNALLLGDSALYLCASSSQGSPEAFFGQGTRLTVV.

The chain combines TRBV6-1 with TRBJ2-5; a possible D gene is TRBD1 (6 bases). Trimming took off 7 bases at V and 2 bases at J, with 11 bases between the two ends. The CDR3 runs 13 residues. Germline CDR1 and CDR2: MNHNS and SASEGT. The CDR3 region is CASILGQQETQYF. DNA for the CDR3: TGTGCCAGCATCCTTGGACAGCAAGAGACCCAGTACTTC.

This sequence joins TRBV29-1 and TRBJ2-1; 8 nucleotides match TRBD1. Looked up from germline, CDR1 is SQVTM and CDR2 is ANQGSEA. J lost 4 bases, V lost 6 bases, and 14 bases had no gene match. The CDR3 has 16 residues. The chain's CDR3 is CSVVGHRDRLYNEQFF. CDR3 in DNA: TGCAGCGTCGTCGGGCACCGGGACAGGTTGTACAATGAGCAGTTCTTC.

The J gene is TRBJ1-2, the V gene TRBV28; 9 nucleotides match TRBD1. Unmatched junction bases numbered 12, after V lost 6 bases and J lost 4 bases. Germline CDR1 MDHEN, CDR2 SYDVKM. CDR3 size: 16 residues. This CDR3 reads CASRGNGWTGAYGYTF. The CDR3 DNA follows: TGTGCCAGCAGAGGAAACGGGTGGACAGGGGCCTATGGCTACACCTTC.

The V gene is TRBV7-2, the J gene TRBJ1-2; TRBD1 might be the D (5 bases). The germline CDR1 and CDR2 sequences are SGHTA and FQGNSA. Trimming removed 7 bases at V and 5 bases at J, with 17 bases between. There are 14 residues in the CDR3. This CDR3 reads CASTGWRGEYGYTF. The CDR3 nucleotides are TGTGCCAGCACGGGGTGGAGGGGCGAATATGGCTACACCTTC.

The chain combines TRBV7-9 with TRBJ2-7; tentatively, D is TRBD1 (5 bases). CDR1 is SEHNR and CDR2 is FQNEAQ in the germline V gene (reference sequence). The CDR3 length is 14 residues. V was cut by 0 bases and J by 3 bases, with 9 bases left in between. The chain's CDR3 is CASSLAGVDYEQYF. CDR3 bases: TGTGCCAGCAGCTTAGCAGGGGTAGACTACGAGCAGTACTTC.

The V and J genes are TRBV7-2 and TRBJ2-7; 9 nucleotides agree with TRBD2. Per germline, CDR1 SGHTA and CDR2 FQGNSA. This CDR3 region has 15 residues. V lost 6 bases and J lost 4; bases outside the gene matches: 10. The CDR3 protein is CASRITGTSSYEQYF. The CDR3 nucleotides are TGTGCCAGCAGAATCACCGGGACTAGCTCTTACGAGCAGTACTTC.

V gene TRBV9 combines with J gene TRBJ2-3; 7 nucleotides match TRBD2. CDR1 and CDR2 (germline): SGDLS, YYNGEE. The CDR3 extends over 15 amino acids. Trimming at V came to 3 bases and at J to 2 bases, leaving 6 bases not matched to a gene. DNA of the CDR3: TGTGCCAGCAGCGGCGGACTAGTTGACACAGATACGCAGTATTTT. This sequence encodes CASSGGLVDTDTQYF.

V gene TRBV9 combines with J gene TRBJ2-3; D is possibly TRBD2 (6 bases). In germline, CDR1 is SGDLS, CDR2 YYNGEE. This CDR3 contains 15 residues. The V and J ends lost 3 bases and 5 bases respectively, with 16 bases between them. DNA for the CDR3: TGTGCCAGCAGCGCGCGGGACTCCCTCGGAGATACGCAGTATTTT. Its protein is CASSARDSLGDTQYF.

The V gene is TRBV7-3, the J gene TRBJ2-1; 8 positions match TRBD2. With 0 bases clipped from V and 9 bases from J, the junction kept 13 bases outside the gene matches. This CDR3 spans 17 amino acids. Germline CDR1 is SGHTA and CDR2 is FQGTGA. This chain's CDR3 is CASSLTGGTRRGGEQFF. CDR3 sequence (DNA): TGTGCCAGCAGCTTAACAGGGGGGACTAGGAGGGGAGGTGAGCAGTTCTTC.

In DNA, the CDR3 is TGTGCCAGTAGTATCGGTTCCGTTGTCTCTGGAAACACCATATATTTT. It specifies CASSIGSVVSGNTIYF. The J gene is TRBJ1-3, the V gene TRBV19, with D hard to call. CDR3 length: 16 residues. Trimming removed 3 bases at V and 0 bases at J, with 12 bases between. Germline CDR1 and CDR2: LNHDA and SQIVND (reference sequence). Looking up the rest from reference TRBV19 and TRBJ1-3 gives the full variable domain: DGGITQSPKYLFRKEGQNVTLSCEQNLNHDAMYWYRQDPGQGLRLIYYSQIVNDFQKGDIAEGYSVSREKKESFPLTVTSAQKNPTAFYLCASSIGSVVSGNTIYFGEGSWLTVV.

The J gene is TRBJ2-5, the V gene TRBV9; possibly TRBD1 for D (6 bases). The J call may be in error: the DNA end matches TRBJ2-7 better. Germline V gene lookup returns CDR1 SGDLS and CDR2 YYNGEE. This CDR3 spans 15 amino acids. CDR3 residues: CASTVGAAPSYEQYF. The CDR3 DNA reads as TGTGCCAGCACCGTGGGGGCGGCCCCCTCCTACGAGCAGTACTTC.

The rearrangement joins TRBV7-9 to TRBJ2-7, with a weak D call TRBD1 (5 bases). V lost 5 bases to trimming and J lost 1 base, with 9 bases between them. This CDR3 has 13 amino acids. Germline CDR1 is SEHNR and CDR2 is FQNEAQ (reference sequence). CDR3 DNA sequence: TGTGCCAGCAGCCTGGGGCTGTCCTACGAGCAGTACTTC. Translation gives CASSLGLSYEQYF.

The genes are TRBV18 and TRBJ2-3; 8 bases agree with TRBD2. Germline values: CDR1 KGHSH, CDR2 LQKENI. The CDR3 has 15 amino acids. J gave up 4 bases and V 5 bases, and 8 bases lay outside the gene matches. The CDR3 spells CASSGLAGSADTQYF. In DNA, the CDR3 is TGTGCCAGCTCAGGGTTAGCGGGGTCGGCAGATACGCAGTATTTT.

This chain links TRBV7-2 with TRBJ2-7; 10 bases are shared with TRBD2. With 1 base clipped from V and 11 bases from J, the junction kept 8 bases outside the gene matches. The CDR3 extends over 14 amino acids. The germline V gene has CDR1 SGHTA and CDR2 FQGNSA. The CDR3: CASSLGSGGGQKYF. As DNA, the CDR3 is TGTGCCAGCAGCTTAGGCAGCGGGGGGGGGCAAAAGTACTTC.

V usage is TRBV6-1 and J usage is TRBJ2-3, with D perhaps matching TRBD2 (5 bases). Germline V gives CDR1 MNHNS, CDR2 SASEGT. This CDR3 has 15 amino acids. The V and J ends lost 10 bases and 0 bases respectively, with 17 bases between them. As DNA, the CDR3 is TGTGCCATCTCACTACTCTCTAGCAGCACAGATACGCAGTATTTT. Translation gives CAISLLSSSTDTQYF.

The chain uses TRBV6-1 and TRBJ2-4; TRBD1 matches at 9 bases. Unmatched junction bases numbered 8, after V lost 5 bases and J lost 9 bases. Germline CDR1 MNHNS, CDR2 SASEGT. The CDR3 totals 14 residues. The chain's CDR3 is CASSQGQGWGIQYF. The DNA of the CDR3 is TGTGCCAGCAGTCAGGGACAGGGATGGGGCATTCAGTACTTC.

V is TRBV6-5 and J is TRBJ1-5; no clear D. Looked up from germline, CDR1 is MNHEY and CDR2 is SVGAGI. Trimming removed 2 bases at V and 2 bases at J, with 4 bases between. The CDR3 length is 13 residues. The CDR3 DNA is TGTGCCAGCAGTTACGCGGGCAATCAGCCCCAGCATTTT. Its translation: CASSYAGNQPQHF.

The rearrangement uses TRBV5-6 and TRBJ2-5, with D tentatively TRBD1 (7 bases). The CDR3 has 15 amino acids. Germline loops: CDR1 SGHDT, CDR2 YYEEEE. Trimming stripped 3 bases from V and 4 bases from J, with 16 bases between. The CDR3 region has the DNA TGTGCCAGCAGCTCGTTGGCAGGGGGGAGAGAGACCCAGTACTTC. Residues: CASSSLAGGRETQYF. The whole variable domain, filled in from reference TRBV5-6 and TRBJ2-5, reads DAGVTQSPTHLIKTRGQQVTLRCSPKSGHDTVSWYQQALGQGPQFIFQYYEEEERQRGNFPDRFSGHQFPNYSSELNVNALLLGDSALYLCASSSLAGGRETQYFGPGTRLLVL.

The rearrangement links TRBV21-1 to TRBJ2-6; the table's D gene call, TRBD2, was not cross checked with the DNA. TRBV21-1 is noted as a pseudogene. The CDR3 is 16 amino acids. The DNA for the CDR3 is TGTGCCAGCAGTAGGAGAGACTCCTCTGGGGCCAACGTCCTGACTTTC. Its protein is CASSRRDSSGANVLTF.

The chain uses TRBV7-2 and TRBJ1-1; D is unclear. V lost 4 bases, J lost 1 base, and 10 bases lay in between. The CDR3 sequence is 14 residues long. Germline lookup yields CDR1 SGHTA and CDR2 FQGNSA. As DNA, the CDR3 is TGTGCCAGCAGCTCAGCCCCCGGGAACACTGAAGCTTTCTTT. Amino acids: CASSSAPGNTEAFF.

J is TRBJ2-3 and V is TRBV7-2; D possibly corresponds to TRBD2 (6 bases). There are 13 residues in the CDR3. The germline V gene has CDR1 SGHTA and CDR2 FQGNSA. Trimming removed 5 bases from V and 6 bases from J, with 12 bases in between. In nucleotides, the CDR3 is TGTGCCAGCAGCCCCCGAGGAGGGGATACGCAGTATTTT. Translated: CASSPRGGDTQYF. The full variable domain, in which reference TRBV7-2 and TRBJ2-3 provide the parts outside the CDR3, is GAGVSQSPSNKVTEKGKDVELRCDPISGHTALYWYRQSLGQGLEFLIYFQGNSAPDKSGLPSDRFSAERTGGSVSTLTIQRTQQEDSAVYLCASSPRGGDTQYFGPGTRLTVL.

The V and J genes are TRBV2 and TRBJ2-5, with D possibly matching TRBD1 (5 bases). The J call may be mistaken, given a closer DNA end match to TRBJ2-7. The V gene's germline CDR1 is SNHLY and CDR2 FYNNEI. This CDR3 spans 14 amino acids. This CDR3 reads CASRPGSSFYEQYF. DNA for the CDR3: TGTGCCAGCCGCCCAGGGTCGTCCTTCTACGAGCAGTACTTC.

The genes are TRBV4-1 and TRBJ2-7; TRBD1 might be the D (5 bases). The CDR3 spans 17 residues. The V end lost 0 bases, the J end lost 0 bases, and 15 bases lay between the germline ends. Germline-derived CDR1 and CDR2 are MGHRA and YSYEKL. CDR3 bases: TGCGCCAGCAGCCAAGATTCGGCAAGGGGTAGCTCCTACGAGCAGTACTTC. This sequence encodes CASSQDSARGSSYEQYF.

The chain combines TRBV5-5 with TRBJ1-5, with D perhaps TRBD1 (6 bases). Trimming removed 1 base from V and 4 bases from J, with 12 bases in between. The CDR3 runs to 15 residues. Germline V gives CDR1 SGHKS, CDR2 YYEKEE (reference sequence). This CDR3 is CASSLWQGPNQPQHF. DNA for the CDR3: TGTGCCAGCAGCTTGTGGCAGGGGCCAAATCAGCCCCAGCATTTT.